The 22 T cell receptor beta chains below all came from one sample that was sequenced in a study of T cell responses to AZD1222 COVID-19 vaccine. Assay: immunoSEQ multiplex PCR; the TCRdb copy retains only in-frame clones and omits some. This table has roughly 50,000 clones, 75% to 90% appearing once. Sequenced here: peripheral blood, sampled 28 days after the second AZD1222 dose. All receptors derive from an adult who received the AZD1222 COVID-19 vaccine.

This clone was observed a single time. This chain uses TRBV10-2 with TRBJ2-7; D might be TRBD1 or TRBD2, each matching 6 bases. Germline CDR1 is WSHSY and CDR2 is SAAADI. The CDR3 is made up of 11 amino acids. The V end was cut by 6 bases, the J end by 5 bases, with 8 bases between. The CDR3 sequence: CASRGGHEQYF. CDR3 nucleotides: TGCGCCAGCAGGGGGGGCCACGAGCAGTACTTC.

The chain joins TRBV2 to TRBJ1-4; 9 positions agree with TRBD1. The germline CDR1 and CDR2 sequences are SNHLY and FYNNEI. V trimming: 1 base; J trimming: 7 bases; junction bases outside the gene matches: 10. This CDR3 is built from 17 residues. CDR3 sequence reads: CASSEVPDRGGGEKLFF. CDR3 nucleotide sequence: TGTGCCAGCAGTGAAGTTCCGGACAGGGGAGGGGGTGAAAAACTGTTTTTT.

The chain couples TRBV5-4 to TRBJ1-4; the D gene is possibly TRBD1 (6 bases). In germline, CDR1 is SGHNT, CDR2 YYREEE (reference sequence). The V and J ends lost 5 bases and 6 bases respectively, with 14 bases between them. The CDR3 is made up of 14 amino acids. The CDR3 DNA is TGTGCCAGCAGGAAGGGGGTCTCGGATGAAAAACTGTTTTTT. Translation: CASRKGVSDEKLFF.

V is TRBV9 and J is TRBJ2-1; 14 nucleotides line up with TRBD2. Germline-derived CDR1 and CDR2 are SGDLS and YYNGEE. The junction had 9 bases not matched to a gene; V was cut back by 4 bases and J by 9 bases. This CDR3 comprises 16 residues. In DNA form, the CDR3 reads TGTGCCAGCAGCCTAGGGACTAGCGGGAGAAATAGTGAGCAGTTCTTC. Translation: CASSLGTSGRNSEQFF.

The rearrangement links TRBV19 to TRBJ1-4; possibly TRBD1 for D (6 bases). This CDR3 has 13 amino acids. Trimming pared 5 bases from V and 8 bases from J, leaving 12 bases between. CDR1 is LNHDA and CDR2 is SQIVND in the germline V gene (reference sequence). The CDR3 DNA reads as TGTGCCAGTAGTCCTAGGGACAAAGAAAAACTGTTTTTT. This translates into CASSPRDKEKLFF.

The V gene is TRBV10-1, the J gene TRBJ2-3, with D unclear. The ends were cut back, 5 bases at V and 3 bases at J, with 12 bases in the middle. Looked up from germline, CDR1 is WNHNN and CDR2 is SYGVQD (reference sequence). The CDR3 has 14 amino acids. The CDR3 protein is CASSRTTRTDTQYF. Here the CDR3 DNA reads TGCGCCAGCAGTCGGACCACACGGACAGATACGCAGTATTTT.

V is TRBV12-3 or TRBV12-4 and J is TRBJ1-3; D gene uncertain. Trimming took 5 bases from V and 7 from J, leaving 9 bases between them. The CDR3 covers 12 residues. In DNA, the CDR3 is TGTGCCAGCAGTCCCCGAGGGAACACCATATATTTT. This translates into CASSPRGNTIYF.

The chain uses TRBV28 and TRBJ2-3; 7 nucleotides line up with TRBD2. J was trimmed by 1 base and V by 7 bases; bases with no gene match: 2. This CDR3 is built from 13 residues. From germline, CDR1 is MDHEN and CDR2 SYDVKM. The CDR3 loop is CASNLAGTDTQYF. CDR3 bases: TGTGCCAGCAATCTAGCGGGCACAGATACGCAGTATTTT.

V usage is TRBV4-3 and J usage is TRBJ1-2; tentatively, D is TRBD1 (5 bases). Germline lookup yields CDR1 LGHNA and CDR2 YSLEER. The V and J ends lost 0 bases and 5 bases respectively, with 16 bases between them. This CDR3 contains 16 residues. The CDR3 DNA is TGCGCCAGCAGCCAAGATCTCCCAGGGACGGGTTATGGCTACACCTTC. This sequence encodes CASSQDLPGTGYGYTF.

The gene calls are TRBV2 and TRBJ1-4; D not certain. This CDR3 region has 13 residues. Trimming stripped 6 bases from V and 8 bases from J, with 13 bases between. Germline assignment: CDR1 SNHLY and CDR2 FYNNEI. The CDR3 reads CASREPGREKLFF. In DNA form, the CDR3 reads TGTGCCAGCAGGGAACCTGGACGGGAAAAACTGTTTTTT.

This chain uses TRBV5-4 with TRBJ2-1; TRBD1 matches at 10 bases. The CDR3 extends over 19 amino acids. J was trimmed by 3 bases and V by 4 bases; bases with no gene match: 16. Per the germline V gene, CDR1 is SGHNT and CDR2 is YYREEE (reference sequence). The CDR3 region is CASSVAQDRGVNGYNEQFF. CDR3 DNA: TGTGCCAGCAGCGTGGCCCAGGACAGGGGGGTAAATGGCTACAATGAGCAGTTCTTC.

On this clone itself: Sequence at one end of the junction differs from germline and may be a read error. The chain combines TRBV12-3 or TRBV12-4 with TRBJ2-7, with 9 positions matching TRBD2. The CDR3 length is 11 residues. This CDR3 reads CASSLGLAGIF. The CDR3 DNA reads TGTGCCAGCAGTTTAGGGCTAGCGGGGATCTTC.

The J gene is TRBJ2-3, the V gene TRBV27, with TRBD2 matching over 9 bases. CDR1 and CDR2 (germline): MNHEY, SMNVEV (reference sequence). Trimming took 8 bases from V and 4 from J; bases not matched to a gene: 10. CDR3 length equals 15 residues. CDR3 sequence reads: CASGSGGRAADTQYF. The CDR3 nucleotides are TGTGCCAGCGGATCTGGCGGGAGGGCCGCAGATACGCAGTATTTT.

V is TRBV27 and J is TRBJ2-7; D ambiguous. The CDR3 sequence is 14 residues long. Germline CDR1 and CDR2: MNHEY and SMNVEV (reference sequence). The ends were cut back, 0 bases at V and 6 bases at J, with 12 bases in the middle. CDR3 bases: TGTGCCAGCAGTTTATCGTCCAGTACGGTCGAGCAGTACTTC. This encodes CASSLSSSTVEQYF.

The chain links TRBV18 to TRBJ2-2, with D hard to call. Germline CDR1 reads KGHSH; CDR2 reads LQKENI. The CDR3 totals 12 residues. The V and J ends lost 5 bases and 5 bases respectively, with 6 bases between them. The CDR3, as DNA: TGTGCCAGCTCAGAGGCGACCGGGGAGCTGTTTTTT. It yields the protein CASSEATGELFF.

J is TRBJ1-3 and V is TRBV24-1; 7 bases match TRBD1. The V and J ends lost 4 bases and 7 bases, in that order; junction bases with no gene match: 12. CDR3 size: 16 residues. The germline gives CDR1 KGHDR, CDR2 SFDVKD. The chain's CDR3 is CATSEPDRDWRNTIYF. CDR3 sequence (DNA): TGTGCCACCAGTGAGCCTGACAGGGACTGGAGGAACACCATATATTTT.

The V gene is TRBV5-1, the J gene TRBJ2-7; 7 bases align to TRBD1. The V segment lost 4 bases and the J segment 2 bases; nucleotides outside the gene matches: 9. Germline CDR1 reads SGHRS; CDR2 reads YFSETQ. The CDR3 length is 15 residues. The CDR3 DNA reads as TGCGCCAGCAGCCCACAAACAGGGGCCGCCTACGAGCAGTACTTC. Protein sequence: CASSPQTGAAYEQYF.

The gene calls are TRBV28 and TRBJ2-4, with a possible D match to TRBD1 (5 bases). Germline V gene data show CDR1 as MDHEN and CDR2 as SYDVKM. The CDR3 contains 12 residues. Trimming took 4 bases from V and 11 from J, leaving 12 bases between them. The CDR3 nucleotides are TGTGCCAGCAGTTCGTTTAAGGGGTTTCAGTACTTC. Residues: CASSSFKGFQYF.

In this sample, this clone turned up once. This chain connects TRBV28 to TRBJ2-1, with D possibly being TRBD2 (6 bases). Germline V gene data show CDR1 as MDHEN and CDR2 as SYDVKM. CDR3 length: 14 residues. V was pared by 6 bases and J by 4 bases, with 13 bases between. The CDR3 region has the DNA TGTGCCAGCAGCGAAAGCGGGCTATACAATGAGCAGTTCTTC. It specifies CASSESGLYNEQFF.

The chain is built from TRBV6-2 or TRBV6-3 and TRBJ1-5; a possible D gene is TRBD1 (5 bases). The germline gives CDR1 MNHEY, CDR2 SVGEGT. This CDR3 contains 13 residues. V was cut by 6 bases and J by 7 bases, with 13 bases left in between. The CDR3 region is CASSAGIWQPQHF. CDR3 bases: TGTGCCAGCAGCGCAGGGATTTGGCAGCCCCAGCATTTT.

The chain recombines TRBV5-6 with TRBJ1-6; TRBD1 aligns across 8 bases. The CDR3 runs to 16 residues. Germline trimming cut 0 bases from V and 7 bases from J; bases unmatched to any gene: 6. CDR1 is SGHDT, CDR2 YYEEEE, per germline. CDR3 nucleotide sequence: TGTGCCAGCAGCTTGGTTTTGGGGACAGGAAATTCACCCCTCCACTTT. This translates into CASSLVLGTGNSPLHF.

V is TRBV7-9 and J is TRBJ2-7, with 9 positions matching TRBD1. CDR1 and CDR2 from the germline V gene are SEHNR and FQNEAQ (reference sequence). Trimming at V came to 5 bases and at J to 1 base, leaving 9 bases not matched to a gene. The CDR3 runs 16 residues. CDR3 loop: CASSRSYGQGSYEQYF. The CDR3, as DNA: TGTGCCAGCAGCAGATCCTATGGACAGGGGTCCTACGAGCAGTACTTC. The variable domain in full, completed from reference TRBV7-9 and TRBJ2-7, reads DTGVSQNPRHKITKRGQNVTFRCDPISEHNRLYWYRQTLGQGPEFLTYFQNEAQLEKSRLLSDRFSAERPKGSFSTLEIQRTEQGDSAMYLCASSRSYGQGSYEQYFGPGTRLTVT.